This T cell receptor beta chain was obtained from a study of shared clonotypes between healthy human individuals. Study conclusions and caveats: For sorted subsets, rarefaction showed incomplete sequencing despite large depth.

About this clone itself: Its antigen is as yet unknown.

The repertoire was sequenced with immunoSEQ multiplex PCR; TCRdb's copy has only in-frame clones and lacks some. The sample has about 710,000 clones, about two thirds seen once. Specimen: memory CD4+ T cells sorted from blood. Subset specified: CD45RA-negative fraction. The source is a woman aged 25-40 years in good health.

The chain's CDR3 is CASSDEGLQTQYF. The CDR3 DNA is TGTGCCAGCAGTGATGAGGGTTTGCAGACCCAGTACTTC. This sequence joins TRBV2 and TRBJ2-5; a possible D gene is TRBD2 (5 bases). Deletions cut 3 bases from V and 6 bases from J, with 11 bases between. The CDR3 length is 13 residues. Germline V gene lookup returns CDR1 SNHLY and CDR2 FYNNEI.